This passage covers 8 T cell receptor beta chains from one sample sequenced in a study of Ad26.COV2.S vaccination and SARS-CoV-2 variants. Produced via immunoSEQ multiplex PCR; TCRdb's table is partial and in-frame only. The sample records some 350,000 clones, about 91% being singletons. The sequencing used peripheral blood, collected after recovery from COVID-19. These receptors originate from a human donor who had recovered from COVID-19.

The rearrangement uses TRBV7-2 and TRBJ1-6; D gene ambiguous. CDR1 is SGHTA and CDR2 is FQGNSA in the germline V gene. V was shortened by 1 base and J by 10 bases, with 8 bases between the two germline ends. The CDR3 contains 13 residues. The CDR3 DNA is TGTGCCAGCAGCTTAGATAGGAACTCACCCCTCCACTTT. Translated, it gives CASSLDRNSPLHF.

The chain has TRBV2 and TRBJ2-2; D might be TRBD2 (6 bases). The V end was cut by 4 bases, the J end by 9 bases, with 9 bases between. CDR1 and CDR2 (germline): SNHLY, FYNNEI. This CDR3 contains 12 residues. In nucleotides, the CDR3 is TGTGCCAGCAGTGGGAGGGTCCGGGAGCTGTTTTTT. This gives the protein CASSGRVRELFF.

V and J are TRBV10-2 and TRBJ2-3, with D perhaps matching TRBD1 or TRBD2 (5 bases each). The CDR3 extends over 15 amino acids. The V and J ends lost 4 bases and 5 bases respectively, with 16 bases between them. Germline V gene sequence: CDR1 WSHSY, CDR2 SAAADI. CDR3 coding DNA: TGCGCCAGCAGTGTGACTACCCAGGGCGGAGATACGCAGTATTTT. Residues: CASSVTTQGGDTQYF.

In DNA form, the CDR3 reads TGTGCCAGCAGCTTCGGACAGGGTTCTGAAAAACTGTTTTTT. Encoded protein: CASSFGQGSEKLFF. The chain combines TRBV5-4 with TRBJ1-4, with 8 bases lining up with TRBD1. Germline V gene data show CDR1 as SGHNT and CDR2 as YYREEE (reference sequence). Losses at the gene ends were 2 bases for V and 7 bases for J; bases not matched to a gene: 4. This CDR3 comprises 14 residues.

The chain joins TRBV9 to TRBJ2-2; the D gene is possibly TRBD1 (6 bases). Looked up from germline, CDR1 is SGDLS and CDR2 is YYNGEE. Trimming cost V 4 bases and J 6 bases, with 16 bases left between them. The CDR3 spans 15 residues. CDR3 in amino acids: CASSPQTGIPGELFF. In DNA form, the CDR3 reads TGTGCCAGCAGCCCCCAAACAGGGATCCCCGGGGAGCTGTTTTTT. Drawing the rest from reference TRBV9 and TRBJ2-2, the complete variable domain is DSGVTQTPKHLITATGQRVTLRCSPRSGDLSVYWYQQSLDQGLQFLIQYYNGEERAKGNILERFSAQQFPDLHSELNLSSLELGDSALYFCASSPQTGIPGELFFGEGSRLTVL.

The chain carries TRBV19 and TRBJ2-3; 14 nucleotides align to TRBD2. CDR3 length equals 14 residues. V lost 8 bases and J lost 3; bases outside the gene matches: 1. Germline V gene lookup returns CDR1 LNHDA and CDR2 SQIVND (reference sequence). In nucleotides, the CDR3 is TGTGCCAGTCGACTAGCGGGGGGGACAGATACGCAGTATTTT. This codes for CASRLAGGTDTQYF.

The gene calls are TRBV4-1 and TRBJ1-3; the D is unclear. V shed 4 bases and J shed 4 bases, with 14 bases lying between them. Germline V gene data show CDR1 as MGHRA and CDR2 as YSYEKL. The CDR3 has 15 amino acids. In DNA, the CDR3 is TGCGCCAGCAGCCTGCTGTGGGGAATCGGAAACACCATATATTTT. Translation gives CASSLLWGIGNTIYF.

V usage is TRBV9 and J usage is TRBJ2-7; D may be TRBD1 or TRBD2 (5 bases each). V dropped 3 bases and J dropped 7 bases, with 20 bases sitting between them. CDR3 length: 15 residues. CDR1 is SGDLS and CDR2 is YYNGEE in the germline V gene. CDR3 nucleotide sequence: TGTGCCAGCAGCGAAGAGGGGACCGGGCAGATGGAGCAGTACTTC. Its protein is CASSEEGTGQMEQYF.